This T cell receptor beta chain comes out of a study of PD-L1 blockade in urothelial cancer. Individual patients had between 1 and 8 samples, taken pretreatment and on-treatment. Spiked synthetic TCR analogs estimated absolute template abundance per PCR. TCRdb's table, derived via immunoSEQ multiplex PCR, lists solely in-frame clones and lacks some. The table records approximately 26,000 clones, less than 90% of them present only once. The TCR comes from a man in his sixties with urothelial cancer. Sequencing was performed on PBMCs, taken around atezolizumab (anti-PD-L1) treatment.

CDR3 amino acids: CAWTGIAGGVNAEQFF. The CDR3 DNA is TGTGCCTGGACTGGCATAGCGGGAGGGGTGAATGCTGAGCAGTTCTTC. This chain links TRBV30 with TRBJ2-1; 11 bases align to TRBD2. The V segment lost 4 bases and the J segment 9 bases; nucleotides outside the gene matches: 14. Germline V gene lookup returns CDR1 GTSNPN and CDR2 SVGIG (reference sequence). There are 16 residues in the CDR3.